These T cell receptor beta chains were read from a single sample in a study of blood T cell repertoires in COVID-19. Profiling relied on immunoSEQ multiplex PCR, and the TCRdb table lists in-frame clones only, not all of them. The sample lists 380,000 or so clones, roughly 87% seen once, with approximately 2% in the top ten. The sample comprised PBMCs or T cells enriched from blood (not recorded which). These receptors all come from a middle-aged woman with acute COVID-19. Both conserved end residues are part of each CDR3. The D gene is left open where the match is weak. Not all rows give a size; the values are once, few, many and, for expanded clones, a class.

d_gene: TRBD2
j_gene: TRBJ2-1
v_gene: TRBV5-1
abundance: -
CDR3aa: CASSLTSPASYNEQFF
CDR3nt: TGCGCCAGCAGCCTGACTAGCCCGGCCTCATACAATGAGCAGTTCTTC

d_gene: TRBD2
j_gene: TRBJ2-2
v_gene: TRBV19
abundance: once
CDR3aa: CASSRLAGGTGELFF
CDR3nt: TGTGCCAGTAGTCGGCTAGCGGGGGGCACCGGGGAGCTGTTTTTT

d_gene: TRBD1
j_gene: TRBJ1-4
v_gene: TRBV4-2
abundance: -
CDR3aa: CASSQAQGIATNEKLFF
CDR3nt: TGTGCCAGCAGCCAGGCACAGGGGATTGCAACTAATGAAAAACTGTTTTTT

d_gene: -
j_gene: TRBJ2-7
v_gene: TRBV20-1
abundance: -
CDR3aa: CSASAPAGTYEQYF
CDR3nt: TGCAGTGCTAGTGCCCCCGCCGGGACCTACGAGCAGTACTTC

d_gene: -
j_gene: TRBJ2-7
v_gene: TRBV30
abundance: -
CDR3aa: CAWAVTGVSYEQYF
CDR3nt: TGTGCCTGGGCCGTAACCGGGGTGTCCTACGAGCAGTACTTC

d_gene: -
j_gene: TRBJ1-4
v_gene: TRBV4-2
abundance: -
CDR3aa: CASSQGETPRWATNEKLFF
CDR3nt: TGTGCCAGCAGCCAAGGGGAGACCCCTCGTTGGGCAACTAATGAAAAACTGTTTTTT

d_gene: -
j_gene: TRBJ2-7
v_gene: TRBV6-5
abundance: once
CDR3aa: CASSYGPNYEQYF
CDR3nt: TGTGCCAGCAGTTACGGTCCTAACTACGAGCAGTACTTC

d_gene: -
j_gene: TRBJ1-4
v_gene: TRBV7-9
abundance: -
CDR3aa: CASSLFPATNEKLFF
CDR3nt: TGTGCCAGCAGCTTATTTCCGGCAACTAATGAAAAACTGTTTTTT

d_gene: TRBD2
j_gene: TRBJ2-3
v_gene: TRBV9
abundance: once
CDR3aa: CASSVLAGGLTDTQYF
CDR3nt: TGTGCCAGCAGCGTGCTAGCGGGGGGTCTCACAGATACGCAGTATTTT

d_gene: TRBD2
j_gene: TRBJ2-7
v_gene: TRBV4-1
abundance: once
CDR3aa: CASSQGPGLLRYEQYF
CDR3nt: TGCGCCAGCAGCCAAGGTCCGGGACTATTACGCTACGAGCAGTACTTC

d_gene: TRBD1
j_gene: TRBJ1-6
v_gene: TRBV6-1
abundance: few
CDR3aa: CASSEAGRGLNSPLHF
CDR3nt: TGTGCCAGCAGTGAAGCGGGCAGGGGGCTGAATTCACCCCTCCACTTT

d_gene: TRBD1
j_gene: TRBJ2-3
v_gene: TRBV5-6
abundance: -
CDR3aa: CASSLDRGSTDTQYF
CDR3nt: TGTGCCAGCAGCCTGGACAGGGGCAGCACAGATACGCAGTATTTT

d_gene: TRBD1
j_gene: TRBJ2-7
v_gene: TRBV6-5
abundance: -
CDR3aa: CASGTGTGISYEQYF
CDR3nt: TGTGCCAGTGGAACCGGGACAGGGATTTCCTACGAGCAGTACTTC

d_gene: TRBD1
j_gene: TRBJ1-3
v_gene: TRBV24-1
abundance: few
CDR3aa: CATSPGGTGNTIYF
CDR3nt: TGTGCCACCAGTCCAGGGGGGACTGGAAACACCATATATTTT

d_gene: TRBD1
j_gene: TRBJ2-7
v_gene: TRBV5-4
abundance: -
CDR3aa: CASSRDRDGEQYF
CDR3nt: TGTGCCAGCAGCCGGGACAGGGACGGCGAGCAGTACTTC

d_gene: TRBD1
j_gene: TRBJ2-5
v_gene: TRBV7-9
abundance: -
CDR3aa: CASSPGQGRVLETQYF
CDR3nt: TGTGCCAGCAGCCCCGGACAGGGGAGGGTCTTAGAGACCCAGTACTTC

d_gene: -
j_gene: TRBJ2-5
v_gene: TRBV28
abundance: -
CDR3aa: CASSRDMSGQETQYF
CDR3nt: TGTGCCAGCAGTAGGGACATGTCGGGCCAAGAGACCCAGTACTTC

d_gene: -
j_gene: TRBJ1-5
v_gene: TRBV19
abundance: -
CDR3aa: CASSMRYQPQHF
CDR3nt: TGTGCCAGTAGTATGAGGTATCAGCCCCAGCATTTT

d_gene: TRBD1
j_gene: TRBJ1-5
v_gene: TRBV2
abundance: -
CDR3aa: CASSERTGGDQPQHF
CDR3nt: TGTGCCAGCAGTGAAAGAACAGGGGGGGACCAGCCCCAGCATTTT

d_gene: -
j_gene: TRBJ1-2
v_gene: TRBV14
abundance: -
CDR3aa: CASSQVLGGGYTF
CDR3nt: TGTGCCAGCAGCCAAGTCCTTGGAGGAGGCTACACCTTC

d_gene: TRBD1
j_gene: TRBJ1-2
v_gene: TRBV24-1
abundance: -
CDR3aa: CATGTASNYGYTF
CDR3nt: TGTGCCACTGGGACAGCGTCTAACTATGGCTACACCTTC

d_gene: -
j_gene: TRBJ1-3
v_gene: TRBV5-1
abundance: -
CDR3aa: CASSLGQLSSGNTIYF
CDR3nt: TGCGCCAGCAGCTTGGGACAGCTTAGCTCCGGAAACACCATATATTTT

d_gene: TRBD2
j_gene: TRBJ2-7
v_gene: TRBV7-2
abundance: -
CDR3aa: CASTLATGGLYEQYF
CDR3nt: TGTGCCAGCACCCTCGCAACGGGGGGGCTCTACGAGCAGTACTTC

d_gene: -
j_gene: TRBJ1-5
v_gene: TRBV30
abundance: few
CDR3aa: CAWSETGALSNQPQHF
CDR3nt: TGTGCCTGGAGCGAAACAGGTGCTCTTAGCAATCAGCCCCAGCATTTT